The 5 T cell receptor beta chains listed next were all sequenced from one sample in a study of T cell responses to AZD1222 COVID-19 vaccine. The method was immunoSEQ multiplex PCR; TCRdb's version includes in-frame clones alone and lacks a portion of them. The data hold roughly 100,000 clones, with 82% observed a single time. Specimen: peripheral blood, collected on day 0 of AZD1222 vaccination. Source of these receptors: an adult in good health.

V usage is TRBV2 and J usage is TRBJ1-1; D gene uncertain. Germline lookup yields CDR1 SNHLY and CDR2 FYNNEI. The CDR3 consists of 13 residues. Trimming removed 0 bases from V and 5 bases from J, with 7 bases in between. The CDR3 is CASSEARGTEAFF. The CDR3 DNA reads as TGTGCCAGCAGTGAAGCTAGAGGAACTGAAGCTTTCTTT.

CDR3 sequence (DNA): TGCGCCAGCAGCCAAGCTCTCGGTCAGCCCCAGCATTTT. Its protein product is CASSQALGQPQHF. The chain combines TRBV4-3 with TRBJ1-5, with unresolved D. The V end lost 1 base, the J end lost 6 bases, and 7 bases lay between the germline ends. The CDR3 loop spans 13 amino acids. CDR1 LGHNA and CDR2 YSLEER come from the germline V gene.

The rearrangement links TRBV7-2 to TRBJ1-2, with TRBD1 matching over 8 bases. V was pared by 6 bases and J by 7 bases, with 7 bases of the junction left unmatched. This CDR3 is built from 13 residues. CDR1 is SGHTA, CDR2 FQGNSA, per germline. The CDR3 nucleotides read TGTGCCAGCAGTCAAGACAGGGGACTTGGCTACACCTTC. Amino acid sequence: CASSQDRGLGYTF.

Concerning this clone: At the DNA level, this CDR3 is encoded by other sequences in the same sample as well. V and J are TRBV7-2 and TRBJ2-7; D is perhaps TRBD1 (7 bases). Trimming stripped 4 bases from V and 0 bases from J, with 10 bases between. The CDR3 covers 14 residues. Germline values: CDR1 SGHTA, CDR2 FQGNSA. The CDR3 sequence is CASSSGGSSYEQYF. CDR3 bases: TGTGCCAGCAGCTCAGGGGGGAGCTCCTACGAGCAGTACTTC.

This chain links TRBV7-9 with TRBJ1-1, with 9 positions matching TRBD1. V lost 5 bases to trimming and J lost 5 bases; unmatched junction nucleotides: 9. Per the germline V gene, CDR1 is SEHNR and CDR2 is FQNEAQ (reference sequence). CDR3 size: 15 residues. CDR3 sequence reads: CASSPGDRVVTEAFF. CDR3 DNA: TGTGCCAGCAGCCCGGGGGACAGGGTTGTAACTGAAGCTTTCTTT.